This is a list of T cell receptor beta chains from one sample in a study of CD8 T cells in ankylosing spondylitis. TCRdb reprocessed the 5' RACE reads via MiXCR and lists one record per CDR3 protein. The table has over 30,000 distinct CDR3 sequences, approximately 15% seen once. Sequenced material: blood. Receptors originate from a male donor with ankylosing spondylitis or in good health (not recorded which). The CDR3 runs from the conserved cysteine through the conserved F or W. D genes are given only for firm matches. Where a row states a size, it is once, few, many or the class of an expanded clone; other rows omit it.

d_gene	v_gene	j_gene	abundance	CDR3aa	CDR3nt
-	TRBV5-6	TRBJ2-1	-	CASSFSGPYNEQFF	TGTGCCAGCAGCTTTAGCGGACCCTACAATGAGCAGTTCTTC
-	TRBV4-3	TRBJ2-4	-	CASSQVFSEGSIQYF	TGCGCCAGCAGCCAAGTCTTCTCAGAGGGGAGCATTCAGTACTTC
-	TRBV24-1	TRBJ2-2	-	CATSDLVTGELFF	TGTGCCACCAGTGATTTGGTAACCGGGGAGCTGTTTTTT
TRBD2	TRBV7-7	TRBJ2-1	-	CASSLGSGGAQEQFF	TGTGCTAGCAGCTTAGGAAGCGGGGGGGCCCAAGAGCAGTTCTTC
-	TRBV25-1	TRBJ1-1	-	CASSEWRDGKNTEAFF	TGTGCCAGCAGTGAATGGAGGGACGGAAAGAACACTGAAGCTTTCTTT
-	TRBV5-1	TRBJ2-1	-	CASRSAHAYHEQFF	TGCGCCAGCAGATCAGCTCACGCTTATCATGAGCAGTTCTTC
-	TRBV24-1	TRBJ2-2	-	CATSSMSAPGELFF	TGTGCCACCAGTTCGATGTCTGCACCCGGGGAGCTGTTTTTT
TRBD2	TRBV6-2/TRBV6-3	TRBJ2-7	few	CASSFASGERPGYEQYF	TGTGCCAGCAGTTTTGCTAGCGGGGAGCGACCTGGCTACGAGCAGTACTTC
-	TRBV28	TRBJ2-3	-	CASSLQLSTDTQYF	TGTGCCAGCAGTTTACAACTGAGCACAGATACGCAGTATTTT
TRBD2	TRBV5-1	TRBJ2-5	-	CASSLELAGVGKTQYF	TGCGCCAGCAGCTTGGAACTAGCGGGAGTGGGGAAGACCCAGTACTTC
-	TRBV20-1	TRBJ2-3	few	CSAQTSGDVNTDTQYF	TGCAGTGCGCAGACTTCAGGGGACGTTAACACAGATACGCAGTATTTT
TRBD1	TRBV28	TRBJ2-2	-	CASSIGTGVGTGELFF	TGTGCCAGCAGTATAGGGACAGGGGTCGGCACCGGGGAGCTGTTTTTT
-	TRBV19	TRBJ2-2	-	CASSIDFTTGELFF	TGTGCCAGTAGTATAGATTTTACCACCGGGGAGCTGTTTTTT
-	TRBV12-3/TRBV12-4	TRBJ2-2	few	CASSPGTLNTGELFF	TGTGCCAGCAGTCCAGGGACGTTAAACACCGGGGAGCTGTTTTTT
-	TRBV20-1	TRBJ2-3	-	CSASTQGTDTQYF	TGCAGTGCTAGCACGCAGGGCACAGATACGCAGTATTTT
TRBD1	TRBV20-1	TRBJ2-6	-	CSGRTGSTGANVLTF	TGCAGTGGAAGGACAGGGAGTACTGGGGCCAACGTCCTGACTTTC
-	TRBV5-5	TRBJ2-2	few	CASSQAFWGRAAGELFF	TGTGCCAGCAGCCAGGCATTTTGGGGCAGGGCGGCCGGGGAGCTGTTTTTT
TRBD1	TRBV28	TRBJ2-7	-	CASRKSGTGFEQYF	TGTGCCAGCAGAAAGTCCGGGACAGGGTTTGAGCAGTACTTC
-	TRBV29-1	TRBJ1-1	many	CSVGEGSDTEAFF	TGCAGCGTTGGTGAGGGCTCGGACACTGAAGCTTTCTTT
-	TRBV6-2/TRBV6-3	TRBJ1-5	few	CASSPGPGPDQPQHF	TGTGCCAGCAGTCCGGGCCCGGGACCTGATCAGCCCCAGCATTTT
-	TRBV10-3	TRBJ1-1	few	CAISFETGFNTEAFF	TGTGCCATCAGCTTCGAGACAGGTTTTAACACTGAAGCTTTCTTT
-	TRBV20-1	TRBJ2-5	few	CSAPTPQETQYF	TGCAGTGCCCCGACTCCCCAAGAGACCCAGTACTTC
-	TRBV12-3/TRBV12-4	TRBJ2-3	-	CASSLGRGATDTQYF	TGTGCCAGCAGTTTAGGGCGGGGAGCCACAGATACGCAGTATTTT
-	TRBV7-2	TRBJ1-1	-	CASSSGTFSNTEAFF	TGTGCCAGCAGCTCGGGGACATTTTCGAACACTGAAGCTTTCTTT
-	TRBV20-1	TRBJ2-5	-	CSALQTQETQYF	TGCAGTGCCCTCCAAACCCAAGAGACCCAGTACTTC